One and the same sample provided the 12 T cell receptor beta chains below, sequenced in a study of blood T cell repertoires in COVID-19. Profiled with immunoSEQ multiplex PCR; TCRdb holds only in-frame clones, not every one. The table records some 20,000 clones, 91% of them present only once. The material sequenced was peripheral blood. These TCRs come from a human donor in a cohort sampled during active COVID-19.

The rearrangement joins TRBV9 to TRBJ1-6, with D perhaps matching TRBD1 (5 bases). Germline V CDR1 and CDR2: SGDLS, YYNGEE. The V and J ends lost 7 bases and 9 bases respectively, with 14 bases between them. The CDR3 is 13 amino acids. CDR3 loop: CASSETDGSPLHF. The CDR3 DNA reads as TGTGCCAGCTCAGAGACAGATGGTTCACCCCTCCACTTT.

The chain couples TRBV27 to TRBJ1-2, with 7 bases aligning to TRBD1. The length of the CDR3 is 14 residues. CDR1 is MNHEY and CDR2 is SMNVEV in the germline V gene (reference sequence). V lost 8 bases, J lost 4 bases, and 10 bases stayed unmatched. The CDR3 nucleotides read TGTGCCAGCCCCGGGAGGGGGCGCGTCTATGGCTACACCTTC. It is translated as CASPGRGRVYGYTF.

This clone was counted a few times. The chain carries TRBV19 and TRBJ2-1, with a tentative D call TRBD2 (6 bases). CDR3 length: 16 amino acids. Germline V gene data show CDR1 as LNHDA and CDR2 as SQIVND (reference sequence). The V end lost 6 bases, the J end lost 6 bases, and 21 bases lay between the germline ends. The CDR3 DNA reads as TGTGCCAGTAGCGGACTGGGACGGAACGGGGGCAATGAGCAGTTCTTC. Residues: CASSGLGRNGGNEQFF.

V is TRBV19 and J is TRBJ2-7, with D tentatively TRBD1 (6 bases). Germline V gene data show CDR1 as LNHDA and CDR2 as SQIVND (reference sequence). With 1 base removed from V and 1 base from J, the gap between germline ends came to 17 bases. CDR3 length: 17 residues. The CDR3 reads CASSIAVGTKKSYEQYV. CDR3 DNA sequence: TGTGCCAGTAGTATAGCGGTCGGGACAAAGAAGTCCTACGAGCAGTACGTC.

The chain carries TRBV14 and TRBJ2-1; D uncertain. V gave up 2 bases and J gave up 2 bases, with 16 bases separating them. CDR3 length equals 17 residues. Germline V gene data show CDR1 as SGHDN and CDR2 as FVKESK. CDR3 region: CASSQKRPPGAYNEQFF. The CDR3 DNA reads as TGTGCCAGCAGCCAAAAGAGGCCACCCGGCGCCTACAATGAGCAGTTCTTC.

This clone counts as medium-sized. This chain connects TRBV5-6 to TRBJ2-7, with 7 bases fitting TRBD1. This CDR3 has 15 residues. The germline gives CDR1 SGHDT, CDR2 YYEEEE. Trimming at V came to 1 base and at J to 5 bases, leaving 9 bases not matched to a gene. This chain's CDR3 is CASSLSGGHVDEQYV. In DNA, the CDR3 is TGTGCCAGCAGCTTGTCAGGGGGACACGTGGACGAGCAGTACGTC.

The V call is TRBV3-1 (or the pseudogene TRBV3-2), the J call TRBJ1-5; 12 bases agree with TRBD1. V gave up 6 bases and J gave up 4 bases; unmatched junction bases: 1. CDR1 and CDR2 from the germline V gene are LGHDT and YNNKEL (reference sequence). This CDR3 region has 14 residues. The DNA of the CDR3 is TGTGCCAGCAGGGGACAGGGGGCAAATCAGCCCCAGCATTTT. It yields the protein CASRGQGANQPQHF.

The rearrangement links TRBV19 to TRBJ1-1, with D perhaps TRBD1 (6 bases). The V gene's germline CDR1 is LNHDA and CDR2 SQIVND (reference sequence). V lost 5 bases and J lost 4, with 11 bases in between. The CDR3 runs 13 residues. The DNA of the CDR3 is TGTGCCAGTAGTTTAACAGGGAGCACTGAAGCTTTCTTT. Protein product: CASSLTGSTEAFF.

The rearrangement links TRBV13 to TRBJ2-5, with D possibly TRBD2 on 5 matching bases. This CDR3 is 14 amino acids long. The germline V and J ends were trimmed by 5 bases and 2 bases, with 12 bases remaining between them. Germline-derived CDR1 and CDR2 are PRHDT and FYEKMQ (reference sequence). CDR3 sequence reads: CASSHRTGQETQYF. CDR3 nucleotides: TGTGCCAGCAGCCATCGGACGGGGCAAGAGACCCAGTACTTC.

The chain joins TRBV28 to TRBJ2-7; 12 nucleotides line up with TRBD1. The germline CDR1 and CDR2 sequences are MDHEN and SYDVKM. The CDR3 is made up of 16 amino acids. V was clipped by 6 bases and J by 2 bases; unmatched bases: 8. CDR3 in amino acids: CASSSPGQGATYEQYF. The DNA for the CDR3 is TGTGCCAGCAGCAGTCCGGGACAGGGGGCTACCTACGAGCAGTACTTC.

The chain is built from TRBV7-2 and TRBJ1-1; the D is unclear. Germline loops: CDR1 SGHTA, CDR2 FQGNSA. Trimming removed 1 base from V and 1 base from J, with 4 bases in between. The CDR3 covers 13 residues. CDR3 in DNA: TGTGCCAGCAGCTTAGGACAGAACACTGAAGCTTTCTTT. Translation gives CASSLGQNTEAFF.

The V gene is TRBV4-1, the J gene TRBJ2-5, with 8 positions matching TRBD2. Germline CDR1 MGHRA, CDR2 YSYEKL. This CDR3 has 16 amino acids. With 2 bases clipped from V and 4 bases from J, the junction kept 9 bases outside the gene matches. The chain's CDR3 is CASSQTLAGSGETQYF. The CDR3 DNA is TGCGCCAGCAGCCAAACCTTAGCGGGGTCCGGAGAGACCCAGTACTTC.